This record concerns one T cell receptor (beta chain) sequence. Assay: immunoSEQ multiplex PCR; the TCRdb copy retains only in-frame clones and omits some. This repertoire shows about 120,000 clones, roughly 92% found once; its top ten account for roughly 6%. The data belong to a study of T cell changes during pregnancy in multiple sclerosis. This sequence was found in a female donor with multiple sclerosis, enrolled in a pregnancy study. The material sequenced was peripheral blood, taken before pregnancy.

CDR3 nucleotides: TGTGCCAGCAGTGGAGGTGAGCCCCATCAGCCCCAGCATTTT. Its protein product is CASSGGEPHQPQHF. The V gene is TRBV6-1, the J gene TRBJ1-5; D remains ambiguous. The V gene lost 4 bases and the J gene lost 5 bases, with 12 bases spanning the gap. The CDR3 is 14 residues long. Germline lookup yields CDR1 MNHNS and CDR2 SASEGT.